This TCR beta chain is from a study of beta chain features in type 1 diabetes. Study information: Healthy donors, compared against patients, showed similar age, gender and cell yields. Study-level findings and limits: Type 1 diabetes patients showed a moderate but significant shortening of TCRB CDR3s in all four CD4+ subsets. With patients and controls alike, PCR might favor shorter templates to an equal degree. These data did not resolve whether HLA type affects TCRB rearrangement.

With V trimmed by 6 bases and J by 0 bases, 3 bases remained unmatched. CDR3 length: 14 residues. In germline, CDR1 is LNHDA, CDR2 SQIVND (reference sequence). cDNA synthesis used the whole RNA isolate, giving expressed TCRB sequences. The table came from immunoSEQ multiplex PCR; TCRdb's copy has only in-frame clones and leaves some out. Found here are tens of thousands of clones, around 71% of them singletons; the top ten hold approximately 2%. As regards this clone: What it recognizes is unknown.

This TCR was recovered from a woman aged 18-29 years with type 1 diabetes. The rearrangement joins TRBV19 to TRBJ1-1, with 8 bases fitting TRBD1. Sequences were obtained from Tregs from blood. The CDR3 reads CASRSTGVNTEAFF. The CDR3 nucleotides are TGTGCCAGTAGATCGACAGGGGTGAACACTGAAGCTTTCTTT.